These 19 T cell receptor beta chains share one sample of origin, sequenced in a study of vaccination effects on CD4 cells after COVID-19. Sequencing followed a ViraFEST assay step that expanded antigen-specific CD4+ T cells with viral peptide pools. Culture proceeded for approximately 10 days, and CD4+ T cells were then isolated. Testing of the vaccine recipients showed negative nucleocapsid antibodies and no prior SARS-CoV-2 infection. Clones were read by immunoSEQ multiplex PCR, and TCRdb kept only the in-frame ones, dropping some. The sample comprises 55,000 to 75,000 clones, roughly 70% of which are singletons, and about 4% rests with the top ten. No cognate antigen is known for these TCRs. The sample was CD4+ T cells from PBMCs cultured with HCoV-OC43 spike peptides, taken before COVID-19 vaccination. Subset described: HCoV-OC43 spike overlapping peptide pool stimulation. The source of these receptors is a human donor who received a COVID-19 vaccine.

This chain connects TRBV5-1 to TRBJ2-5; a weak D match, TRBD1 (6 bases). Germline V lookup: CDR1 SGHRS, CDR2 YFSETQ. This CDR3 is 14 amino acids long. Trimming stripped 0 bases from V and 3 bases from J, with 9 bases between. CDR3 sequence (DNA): TGCGCCAGCAGCTTGGGGGACACTGAAGAGACCCAGTACTTC. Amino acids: CASSLGDTEETQYF.

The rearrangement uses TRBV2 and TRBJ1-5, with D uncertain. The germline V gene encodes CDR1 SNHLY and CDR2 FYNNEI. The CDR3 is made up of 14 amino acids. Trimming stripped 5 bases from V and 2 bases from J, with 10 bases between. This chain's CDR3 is CASSPTGRNQPQHF. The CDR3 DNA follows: TGTGCCAGCAGTCCTACCGGCCGCAATCAGCCCCAGCATTTT.

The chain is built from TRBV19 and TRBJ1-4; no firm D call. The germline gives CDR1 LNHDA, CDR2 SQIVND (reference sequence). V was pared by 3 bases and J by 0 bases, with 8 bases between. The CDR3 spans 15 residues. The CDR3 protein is CASSIYIATNEKLFF. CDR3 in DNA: TGTGCCAGTAGTATTTACATTGCAACTAATGAAAAACTGTTTTTT. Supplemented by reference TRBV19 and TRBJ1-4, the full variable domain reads DGGITQSPKYLFRKEGQNVTLSCEQNLNHDAMYWYRQDPGQGLRLIYYSQIVNDFQKGDIAEGYSVSREKKESFPLTVTSAQKNPTAFYLCASSIYIATNEKLFFGSGTQLSVL.

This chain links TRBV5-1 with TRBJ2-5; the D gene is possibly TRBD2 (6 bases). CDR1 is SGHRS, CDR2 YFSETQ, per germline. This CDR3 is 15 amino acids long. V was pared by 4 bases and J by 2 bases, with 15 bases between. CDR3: CASSPPAGTQETQYF. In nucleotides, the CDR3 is TGCGCCAGCAGCCCCCCCGCGGGAACTCAAGAGACCCAGTACTTC.

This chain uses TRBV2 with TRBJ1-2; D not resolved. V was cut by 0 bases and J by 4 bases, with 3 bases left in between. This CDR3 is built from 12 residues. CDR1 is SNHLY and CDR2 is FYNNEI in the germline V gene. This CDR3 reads CASSEASYGYTF. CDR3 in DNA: TGTGCCAGCAGTGAAGCCAGCTATGGCTACACCTTC.

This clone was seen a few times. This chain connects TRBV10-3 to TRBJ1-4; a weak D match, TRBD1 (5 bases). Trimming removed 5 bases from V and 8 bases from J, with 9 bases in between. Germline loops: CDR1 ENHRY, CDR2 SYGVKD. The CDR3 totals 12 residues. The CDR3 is CAISFSGEKLFF. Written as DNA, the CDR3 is TGTGCCATCAGTTTTTCAGGGGAAAAACTGTTTTTT.

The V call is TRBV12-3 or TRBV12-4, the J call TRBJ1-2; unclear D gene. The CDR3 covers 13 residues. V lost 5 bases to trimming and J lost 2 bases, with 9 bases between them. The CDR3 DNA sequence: TGTGCCAGCAGTCAACACGGAAACTATGGCTACACCTTC. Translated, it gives CASSQHGNYGYTF.

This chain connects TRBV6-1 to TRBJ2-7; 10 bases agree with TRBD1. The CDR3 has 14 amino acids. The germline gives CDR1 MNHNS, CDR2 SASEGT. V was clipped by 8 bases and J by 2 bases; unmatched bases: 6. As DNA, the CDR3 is TGTGCCAGCGTGCGGGACAGGGGAACCTACGAGCAGTACGTC. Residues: CASVRDRGTYEQYV.

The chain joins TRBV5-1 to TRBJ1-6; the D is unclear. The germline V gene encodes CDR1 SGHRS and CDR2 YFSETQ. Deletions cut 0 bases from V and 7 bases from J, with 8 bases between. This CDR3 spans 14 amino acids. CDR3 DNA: TGCGCCAGCAGCTTGGACAACGGGAATTCACCCCTCCACTTT. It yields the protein CASSLDNGNSPLHF. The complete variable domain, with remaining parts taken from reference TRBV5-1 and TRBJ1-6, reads KAGVTQTPRYLIKTRGQQVTLSCSPISGHRSVSWYQQTPGQGLQFLFEYFSETQRNKGNFPGRFSGRQFSNSRSEMNVSTLELGDSALYLCASSLDNGNSPLHFGNGTRLTVT.

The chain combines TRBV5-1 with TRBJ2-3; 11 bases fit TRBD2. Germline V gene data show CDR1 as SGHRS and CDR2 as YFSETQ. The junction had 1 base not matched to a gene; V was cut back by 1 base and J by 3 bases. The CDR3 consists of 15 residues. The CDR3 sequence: CASSLLAGGTDTQYF. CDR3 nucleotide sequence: TGCGCCAGCAGCTTGCTAGCGGGGGGTACAGATACGCAGTATTTT.

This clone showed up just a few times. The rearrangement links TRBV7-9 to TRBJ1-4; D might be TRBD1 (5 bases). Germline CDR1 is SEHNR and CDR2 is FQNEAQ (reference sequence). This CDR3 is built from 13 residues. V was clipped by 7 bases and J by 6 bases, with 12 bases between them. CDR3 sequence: CASNRDGHEKLFF. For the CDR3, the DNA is TGTGCCAGCAACCGGGACGGTCATGAAAAACTGTTTTTT.

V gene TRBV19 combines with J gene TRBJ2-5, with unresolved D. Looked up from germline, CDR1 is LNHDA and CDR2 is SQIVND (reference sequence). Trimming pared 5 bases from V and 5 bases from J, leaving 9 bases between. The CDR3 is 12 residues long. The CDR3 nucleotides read TGTGCCAGTAGTGAAGTCCGTGAGACCCAGTACTTC. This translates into CASSEVRETQYF.

The CDR3 DNA is TGTGCCAGCAGCCAAGAGGGACAGGGATCTACTGGGGCCAACGTCCTGACTTTC. Translating it yields CASSQEGQGSTGANVLTF. The chain combines TRBV3-1 (or the pseudogene TRBV3-2) with TRBJ2-6, with 9 bases aligning to TRBD1. V lost 0 bases to trimming and J lost 2 bases; unmatched junction nucleotides: 5. Germline V gene data show CDR1 as LGHDT and CDR2 as YNNKEL (reference sequence). CDR3 length: 18 residues.

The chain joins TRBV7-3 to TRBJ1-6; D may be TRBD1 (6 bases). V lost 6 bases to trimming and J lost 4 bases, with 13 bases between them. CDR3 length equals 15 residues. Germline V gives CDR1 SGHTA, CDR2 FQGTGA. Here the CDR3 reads CASSLGGGYNSPLHF. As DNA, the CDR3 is TGTGCCAGCAGTCTAGGGGGTGGGTATAATTCACCCCTCCACTTT.

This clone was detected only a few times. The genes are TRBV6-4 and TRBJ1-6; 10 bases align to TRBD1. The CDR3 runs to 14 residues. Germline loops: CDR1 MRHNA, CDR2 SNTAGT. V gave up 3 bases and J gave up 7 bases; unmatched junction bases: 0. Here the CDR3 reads CASSEDRGNSPLHF. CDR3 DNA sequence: TGTGCCAGCAGTGAGGACAGGGGGAATTCACCCCTCCACTTT.

The CDR3 is CASSLESGESDTQYF. The CDR3 DNA reads TGCGCCAGCAGCTTAGAGTCCGGGGAGTCAGATACGCAGTATTTT. The chain joins TRBV4-3 to TRBJ2-3, with D perhaps matching TRBD2 (5 bases). Trimming took 5 bases from V and 4 from J, leaving 16 bases between them. There are 15 residues in the CDR3. Germline assignment: CDR1 LGHNA and CDR2 YSLEER.

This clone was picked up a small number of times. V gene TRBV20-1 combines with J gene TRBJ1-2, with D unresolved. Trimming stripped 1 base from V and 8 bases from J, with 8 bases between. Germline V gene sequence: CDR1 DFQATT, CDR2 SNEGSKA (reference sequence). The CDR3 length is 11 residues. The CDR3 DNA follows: TGCAGTGCTAGAGTTAGGACGGGCTACACCTTC. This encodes CSARVRTGYTF.

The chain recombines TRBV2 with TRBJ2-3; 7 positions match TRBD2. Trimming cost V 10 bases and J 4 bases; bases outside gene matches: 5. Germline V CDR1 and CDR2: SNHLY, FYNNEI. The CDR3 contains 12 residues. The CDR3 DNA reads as TGTGCCACCGAGGGAGGGGCAGATACGCAGTATTTT. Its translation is CATEGGADTQYF.

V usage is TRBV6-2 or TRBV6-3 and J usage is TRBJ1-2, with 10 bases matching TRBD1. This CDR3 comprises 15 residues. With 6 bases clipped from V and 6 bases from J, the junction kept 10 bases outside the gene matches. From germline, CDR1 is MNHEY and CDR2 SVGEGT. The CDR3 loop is CASSWVGQGGNGYTF. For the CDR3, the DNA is TGTGCCAGCAGCTGGGTCGGACAGGGGGGAAATGGCTACACCTTC.